This entry lists 11 T cell receptor beta chains sequenced from one sample in a study of blood T cells in healthy people across ages. Sample-barcoded 5' priming and a J-beta primer mix drove a second PCR of roughly 7 to 11 cycles. From the 5' RACE reads, TCRdb called clonotypes with MiXCR, one entry per CDR3 protein. The data contain just under 750,000 distinct CDR3 sequences, about a fifth of them singletons. Sequenced material: blood. The receptors derive from a man between 65 and 79 years old in good health.

This clonotype has just a few counts. The chain carries TRBV7-9 and TRBJ2-5, with D perhaps being TRBD1 or TRBD2 (5 bases each). This CDR3 comprises 14 residues. The V end was cut by 4 bases, the J end by 1 base, with 10 bases between. Germline CDR1 is SEHNR and CDR2 is FQNEAQ (reference sequence). The CDR3 DNA is TGTGCCAGCAGCTCCCAGGGACCCCAAGAGACCCAGTACTTC. It codes for CASSSQGPQETQYF.

This clonotype was detected a few times. The V and J genes are TRBV29-1 and TRBJ2-5, with 9 bases that match TRBD1. Matching the DNA end better, TRBJ2-7 makes the J call doubtful. The CDR3 sequence is 14 residues long. Germline values: CDR1 SQVTM, CDR2 ANQGSEA. The CDR3 spells CSVATTGGTYEQYF. The CDR3 DNA follows: TGCAGCGTAGCTACTACAGGGGGCACCTACGAGCAGTACTTC.

The chain links TRBV3-1 to TRBJ2-3, with 7 positions matching TRBD2. The CDR3 has 15 residues. Germline CDR1 reads LGHDT; CDR2 reads YNNKEL (reference sequence). V was pared by 3 bases and J by 2 bases, with 5 bases of the junction left unmatched. CDR3 DNA: TGTGCCAGCAGCCAGAGGACTAGTATCACAGATACGCAGTATTTT. Translated, it gives CASSQRTSITDTQYF.

This chain links TRBV6-1 with TRBJ2-1; a weak D match, TRBD2 (5 bases). CDR1 and CDR2 (germline): MNHNS, SASEGT. V shed 2 bases and J shed 6 bases, with 14 bases lying between them. The CDR3 length is 15 residues. The CDR3, as DNA: TGTGCCAGCAGTGAAATGCGGGCTTCCACCAATGAGCAGTTCTTC. Its protein product is CASSEMRASTNEQFF.

The rearrangement joins TRBV28 to TRBJ2-5; 10 nucleotides match TRBD2. The last part of the DNA fits TRBJ2-7 better; the J call may be wrong. Germline V gives CDR1 MDHEN, CDR2 SYDVKM. The CDR3 sequence is 14 residues long. For the CDR3, the DNA is TGTGCCAGCAGAGGAGCGGGAGGGCCTCTCGAGCAGTACGTC. Protein sequence: CASRGAGGPLEQYV.

This chain connects TRBV7-2 to TRBJ1-1, with TRBD1 matching 11 bases. The J segment lost 4 bases and the V segment lost 4 bases, leaving 5 bases of the junction unmatched. This CDR3 has 15 residues. Germline-derived CDR1 and CDR2 are SGHTA and FQGNSA. The CDR3 nucleotides read TGTGCCAGCAGCTGGACCGGGACAGGGGGCACTGAAGCTTTCTTT. Its translation: CASSWTGTGGTEAFF.

The J gene is TRBJ1-2, the V gene TRBV6-2 or TRBV6-3, with D possibly TRBD1 on 6 matching bases. The V end was cut by 5 bases, the J end by 10 bases, with 11 bases between. There are 11 residues in the CDR3. Germline V gene sequence: CDR1 MNHEY, CDR2 SVGEGT. CDR3 residues: CASSHRESYTF. The CDR3 DNA reads TGTGCCAGCAGTCACAGGGAGTCCTACACCTTC.

The table lists this clonotype with a few counts. The chain has TRBV7-9 and TRBJ1-2; D possibly corresponds to TRBD1 (6 bases). CDR3 length: 15 amino acids. Germline CDR1 is SEHNR and CDR2 is FQNEAQ (reference sequence). Trimming stripped 0 bases from V and 3 bases from J, with 11 bases between. The CDR3 sequence: CASSLANREHYGYTF. The CDR3 DNA sequence: TGTGCCAGCAGCTTAGCGAACAGGGAGCACTATGGCTACACCTTC.

This clonotype was recorded at least ten times. The chain carries TRBV20-1 and TRBJ1-2; 10 nucleotides agree with TRBD1. Per germline, CDR1 DFQATT and CDR2 SNEGSKA (reference sequence). After removal of 6 bases from V and 4 bases from J, the junction contained 2 bases not matched to a gene. The CDR3 consists of 12 residues. CDR3 in amino acids: CSARTGGYGYTF. The CDR3 region has the DNA TGCAGTGCAAGGACAGGGGGCTATGGCTACACCTTC.

The gene calls are TRBV21-1 and TRBJ1-2; the table gives TRBD1 as D, unverified against the DNA. TRBV21-1 is recorded as a pseudogene. The CDR3 totals 18 residues. CDR3 residues: CASSNFPLSGGRVYGYTF. The CDR3 region has the DNA TGTGCCAGCAGCAACTTCCCTCTATCGGGGGGGCGCGTCTATGGCTACACCTTC.

In this sample, this clonotype turned up a few times. This chain connects TRBV29-1 to TRBJ1-1, with D possibly being TRBD1 (6 bases). Trimming took 7 bases from V and 4 from J, leaving 13 bases between them. CDR1 SQVTM and CDR2 ANQGSEA come from the germline V gene. CDR3 length: 12 amino acids. The CDR3 spells CSAGQSSTEAFF. The CDR3 region has the DNA TGCAGCGCCGGACAGAGCAGCACTGAAGCTTTCTTT.